The count of the clone carrying this T cell receptor (beta chain) is one. This specimen belongs to a study of CD8+ T cells in alopecia areata. The wider study: Twice daily, treated patients received 5 to 10 mg of oral tofacitinib.

Investigators isolated RNA and reverse transcribed it into cDNA to act as the sequencing template. TCRdb keeps only in-frame clones here, not all; method: immunoSEQ multiplex PCR. The sample yields about 150,000 clones, around 55% seen once. V shed 5 bases and J shed 4 bases, with 14 bases lying between them. This CDR3 has 14 amino acids. Germline V gives CDR1 MNHEY, CDR2 SMNVEV (reference sequence). Alopecia areata patients provided lesional scalp punch biopsies and peripheral blood. The chain is built from TRBV27 and TRBJ1-2; weak D call: TRBD1 (5 bases). The origin of this receptor is a human donor with alopecia areata. Specimen: CD8+ T cells sorted from blood, collected at week 0. CDR3 region: CASSTKSGPYGYTF. DNA for the CDR3: TGTGCCAGCAGTACAAAATCAGGGCCCTATGGCTACACCTTC.